This passage covers 13 T cell receptor beta chains from one sample sequenced in a study of regulatory T cells in long-lasting Graves disease. This sample's time point: newly diagnosed GD, antithyroid drugs for less than 3 months. PBMCs provided the RNA from which the TCR library was made. Construction of the TCR beta libraries employed iRepertoire HTBI primers in conjunction with Arm-PCR of CDR3 regions. A single record per CDR3 protein comes from TCRdb applying MiXCR to the multiplex PCR reads. The profile covers about 450,000 distinct CDR3 sequences, with over 15% appearing a single time and around 11% taken by the ten largest. This sample also appeared in a second study, on T cells in Graves' hyperthyroidism and ophthalmopathy.

Sequencing used peripheral blood mononuclear cells (PBMCs), obtained at new diagnosis, from a patient treated with antithyroid drugs. Source of these receptors: a woman in her 30s with Graves disease.

The rearrangement links TRBV5-5 to TRBJ1-2; TRBD1 might be the D (5 bases). This CDR3 region has 17 residues. Trimming shortened V by 0 bases and J by 0 bases, and 15 bases separated the two germline ends. Germline CDR1 and CDR2: SGHKS and YYEKEE (reference sequence). This CDR3 reads CASSLVPQGAANYGYTF. CDR3 nucleotide sequence: TGTGCCAGCAGCTTGGTCCCGCAGGGTGCAGCTAACTATGGCTACACCTTC.

Many counts were recorded for this clonotype. The V and J genes are TRBV11-2 and TRBJ2-5, with 11 nucleotides matching TRBD2. The CDR3 spans 16 residues. The V gene's germline CDR1 is SGHAT and CDR2 FQNNGV. Germline trimming cut 5 bases from V and 4 bases from J; bases unmatched to any gene: 9. The CDR3 loop is CASSLRSGRVGETQYF. CDR3 DNA: TGTGCCAGCAGCCTACGTAGCGGGAGGGTAGGAGAGACCCAGTACTTC.

The table lists this clonotype with many counts. The rearrangement links TRBV11-3 to TRBJ2-1, with D uncertain. This CDR3 comprises 13 residues. The V end was cut by 1 base, the J end by 6 bases, with 7 bases between. Germline CDR1 and CDR2: SGHNT and YENEEA. For the CDR3, the DNA is TGTGCCAGCAGCTTAGGCCCAGTCAATGAGCAGTTCTTC. Protein: CASSLGPVNEQFF.

This clonotype was seen many times. The chain links TRBV5-1 to TRBJ2-3; no definite D call. Trimming cost V 0 bases and J 0 bases, with 11 bases left between them. The germline gives CDR1 SGHRS, CDR2 YFSETQ. The CDR3 consists of 16 residues. The CDR3 loop is CASSLVTGGSTDTQYF. The CDR3 nucleotides are TGCGCCAGCAGCTTGGTTACCGGTGGTAGCACAGATACGCAGTATTTT.

With respect to this clonotype: A much larger clone differs by one base, so this may be a read error. The chain carries TRBV6-2 or TRBV6-3 and TRBJ2-5, with D possibly being TRBD2 (6 bases). This CDR3 contains 15 residues. The germline gives CDR1 MNHEY, CDR2 SVGEGT. This CDR3 reads CASRSGGSSYNERFF. In DNA, the CDR3 is TGTGCCAGCAGGAGTGGGGGGAGCTCCTACAATGAGCGGTTCTTC.

This clonotype was seen more than once but under ten times. This sequence joins TRBV6-2 or TRBV6-3 and TRBJ2-3, with 7 positions matching TRBD2. This CDR3 is 15 amino acids long. V shed 8 bases and J 3 bases; nucleotides not matched to a gene: 11. Looked up from germline, CDR1 is MNHEY and CDR2 is SVGEGT. CDR3 nucleotides: TGTGCCAGCGGGGATAAGCGGGGAGAGACAGATACGCAGTATTTT. Its protein is CASGDKRGETDTQYF.

This clonotype was recorded many times. J is TRBJ1-2 and V is TRBV7-2; tentatively, D is TRBD1 (6 bases). The CDR3 loop spans 13 amino acids. The germline gives CDR1 SGHTA, CDR2 FQGNSA. V gave up 1 base and J gave up 7 bases, with 10 bases separating them. The CDR3 is CASSLEQGGGYTF. The DNA for the CDR3 is TGTGCCAGCAGCTTAGAACAGGGAGGTGGCTACACCTTC.

This clonotype has a count of ten or more. This chain uses TRBV28 with TRBJ1-6; D remains unclear. The germline V and J ends were trimmed by 1 base and 0 bases, with 10 bases remaining between them. The CDR3 runs to 17 residues. Germline assignment: CDR1 MDHEN and CDR2 SYDVKM. The CDR3 DNA sequence: TGTGCCAGCAGTTTATCGGGATGGAGCTCCTATAATTCACCCCTCCACTTT. Protein: CASSLSGWSSYNSPLHF.

This clonotype was recorded many times. The J gene is TRBJ2-5, the V gene TRBV28, with 11 bases lining up with TRBD2. The CDR3 loop spans 16 amino acids. The V gene's germline CDR1 is MDHEN and CDR2 SYDVKM. After removal of 4 bases from V and 1 base from J, the junction contained 5 bases not matched to a gene. The CDR3 coding sequence is TGTGCCAGCAGTTCCATAGCGGGAGGGCGCCAAGAGACCCAGTACTTC. Translation gives CASSSIAGGRQETQYF.

This clonotype was seen many times. V gene TRBV28 combines with J gene TRBJ2-5; 13 nucleotides match TRBD2. From germline, CDR1 is MDHEN and CDR2 SYDVKM. Losses at the gene ends were 1 base for V and 3 bases for J; bases not matched to a gene: 14. The CDR3 spans 20 residues. The CDR3 DNA sequence: TGTGCCAGCAGTTTATTAATCCCAGGACTAGCGGGAGAGGGTGAAGAGACCCAGTACTTC. Its translation is CASSLLIPGLAGEGEETQYF.

At least ten counts were recorded for this clonotype. The rearrangement joins TRBV11-2 to TRBJ2-1; 9 nucleotides line up with TRBD1. Trimming removed 5 bases from V and 6 bases from J; junction bases left unmatched: 11. Germline-derived CDR1 and CDR2 are SGHAT and FQNNGV. The CDR3 totals 16 residues. CDR3 residues: CASSLRVGQGVNEQFF. The DNA for the CDR3 is TGTGCCAGCAGCCTCCGCGTGGGACAGGGTGTCAATGAGCAGTTCTTC.

The rearrangement joins TRBV20-1 to TRBJ2-7; 11 nucleotides match TRBD1. Losses at the gene ends were 5 bases for V and 8 bases for J; bases not matched to a gene: 11. Per germline, CDR1 DFQATT and CDR2 SNEGSKA (reference sequence). The CDR3 runs to 14 residues. The CDR3 DNA reads as TGCAGTGCTCCTCCCGGGACAGGGGGGAACAAGCAGTACTTC. Its translation: CSAPPGTGGNKQYF.

The rearrangement joins TRBV19 to TRBJ1-1; D is unclear. This CDR3 is built from 12 residues. CDR1 is LNHDA and CDR2 is SQIVND in the germline V gene (reference sequence). V was cut by 0 bases and J by 11 bases, with 10 bases left in between. The CDR3 spells CASSIDRRSAFF. DNA for the CDR3: TGTGCCAGTAGTATAGATCGGCGCAGCGCTTTCTTT.